These 26 T cell receptor beta chains originate from one sample sequenced in a study of T cell responses to AZD1222 COVID-19 vaccine. Using immunoSEQ multiplex PCR, the repertoire was profiled, and TCRdb retains in-frame clones only, with some absent. This table holds some 190,000 clones, 90% to 95% found once. The sample was peripheral blood, taken 28 days after the second dose of the MenACWY control vaccine. Receptors originate from an adult who received the MenACWY meningococcal vaccine as a control.

The chain uses TRBV24-1 and TRBJ1-5, with D possibly matching TRBD1 (5 bases). The CDR3 is 18 residues long. The germline V gene encodes CDR1 KGHDR and CDR2 SFDVKD. Trimming removed 5 bases from V and 0 bases from J, with 19 bases in between. CDR3 sequence: CATSVPAAQGNSNQPQHF. The DNA for the CDR3 is TGTGCCACCAGTGTCCCGGCAGCTCAGGGAAATAGCAATCAGCCCCAGCATTTT.

This chain connects TRBV9 to TRBJ2-3; 15 positions agree with TRBD2. CDR3 length: 14 residues. V shed 3 bases and J 11 bases; nucleotides not matched to a gene: 4. The germline CDR1 and CDR2 sequences are SGDLS and YYNGEE. DNA for the CDR3: TGTGCCAGCAGCGGGACTAGCGGGGGGGCTGGGCAGTATTTT. Amino acids: CASSGTSGGAGQYF.

V is TRBV28 and J is TRBJ2-7; TRBD1 aligns across 9 bases. The CDR3 spans 16 residues. Trimming took 3 bases from V and 5 from J; bases not matched to a gene: 11. Germline V lookup: CDR1 MDHEN, CDR2 SYDVKM. Written as DNA, the CDR3 is TGTGCCAGCAGTTTGCACCAGGGACAGGGCCAAAACGAGCAGTACTTC. This translates into CASSLHQGQGQNEQYF.

The chain is built from TRBV28 and TRBJ1-2, with 7 nucleotides matching TRBD1. This CDR3 contains 15 residues. Germline CDR1 reads MDHEN; CDR2 reads SYDVKM. Trimming at V came to 6 bases and at J to 3 bases, leaving 10 bases not matched to a gene. The CDR3 spells CASRQTGVSDYGYTF. As DNA, the CDR3 is TGTGCCAGCAGACAAACAGGGGTATCCGACTATGGCTACACCTTC.

The chain couples TRBV5-1 to TRBJ1-5; 12 nucleotides line up with TRBD1. CDR1 SGHRS and CDR2 YFSETQ come from the germline V gene. This CDR3 is built from 15 residues. V gave up 3 bases and J gave up 6 bases; unmatched junction bases: 4. As DNA, the CDR3 is TGCGCCAGCAGCTCGGGACAGGGGGCGAGTCAGCCCCAGCATTTT. Translation: CASSSGQGASQPQHF.

The CDR3 bases are TGTGCCAGCAGCTTGGTCGGGTTGTCTACGAGGGGGGGGTACAATGAGCAGTTCTTC. Translating it yields CASSLVGLSTRGGYNEQFF. The chain couples TRBV5-8 to TRBJ2-1; D might be TRBD2 (7 bases). V was trimmed by 0 bases and J by 4 bases, leaving 23 bases between them. Germline V gene sequence: CDR1 SGHTS, CDR2 YDEGEE. The length of the CDR3 is 19 residues.

In nucleotides, the CDR3 is TGCGCCAGCAGCTGGGGCCTAGCGGGGGGGCCTAAGACCCAGTACTTC. Protein: CASSWGLAGGPKTQYF. J is TRBJ2-5 and V is TRBV5-1; 12 bases match TRBD2. Germline assignment: CDR1 SGHRS and CDR2 YFSETQ. Trimming removed 3 bases from V and 6 bases from J; junction bases left unmatched: 9. CDR3 length: 16 residues.

The rearrangement links TRBV7-6 to TRBJ2-2; 9 nucleotides line up with TRBD2. Germline trimming cut 1 base from V and 1 base from J; bases unmatched to any gene: 4. The CDR3 covers 17 residues. Per the germline V gene, CDR1 is SGHVS and CDR2 is FNYEAQ. CDR3 nucleotides: TGTGCCAGCAGCTTAGGCGCTAGCGGGATGAACACCGGGGAGCTGTTTTTT. Protein product: CASSLGASGMNTGELFF.

This clone showed up just a few times. The V and J genes are TRBV7-8 and TRBJ1-2; tentatively, D is TRBD1 (5 bases). The CDR3 totals 14 residues. V lost 5 bases and J lost 2, with 12 bases in between. Germline V CDR1 and CDR2: SGHVS, FQNEAQ. Here the CDR3 DNA reads TGTGCCAGCAGCACAACCGGGGGGAACTATGGCTACACCTTC. As protein: CASSTTGGNYGYTF.

This chain links TRBV28 with TRBJ1-3; D perhaps matches TRBD1 (5 bases). Germline V lookup: CDR1 MDHEN, CDR2 SYDVKM. CDR3 size: 15 residues. V was cut by 0 bases and J by 1 base, with 7 bases left in between. The CDR3 sequence: CASSLWTASGNTIYF. CDR3 DNA sequence: TGTGCCAGCAGTTTATGGACAGCATCTGGAAACACCATATATTTT.

The chain carries TRBV6-5 and TRBJ2-1; 11 bases are shared with TRBD2. V gave up 6 bases and J gave up 0 bases; unmatched junction bases: 1. The CDR3 sequence is 15 residues long. Germline loops: CDR1 MNHEY, CDR2 SVGAGI. In DNA form, the CDR3 reads TGTGCCAGCAGGGGACTAGCGGACTCCTACAATGAGCAGTTCTTC. Translation: CASRGLADSYNEQFF.

This chain connects TRBV11-2 to TRBJ2-7, with a weak D call TRBD2 (7 bases). CDR1 is SGHAT and CDR2 is FQNNGV in the germline V gene. The CDR3 length is 16 residues. The V end was cut by 6 bases, the J end by 5 bases, with 23 bases between. The CDR3 sequence is CASRLSWGGADHEQYF. The DNA of the CDR3 is TGTGCCAGCAGGTTATCCTGGGGGGGGGCGGACCACGAGCAGTACTTC.

A remark on this clone: The same CDR3 arises from other DNA sequences in this sample as well. This CDR3 reads CASSEGTLAKNIQYF. DNA of the CDR3: TGTGCCAGCAGCGAGGGGACTCTAGCCAAAAACATTCAGTACTTC. The J gene is TRBJ2-4, the V gene TRBV9; D is perhaps TRBD2 (6 bases). CDR1 SGDLS and CDR2 YYNGEE come from the germline V gene. Trimming stripped 3 bases from V and 0 bases from J, with 10 bases between. The CDR3 is made up of 15 amino acids.

V gene TRBV7-6 combines with J gene TRBJ2-1; 10 bases match TRBD2. CDR3 size: 14 residues. From germline, CDR1 is SGHVS and CDR2 FNYEAQ. The J segment lost 9 bases and the V segment lost 1 base, leaving 3 bases of the junction unmatched. The CDR3 coding sequence is TGTGCCAGCAGCTTAGGGGCTAGCGGGAGTGAGCAGTTCTTC. Its translation: CASSLGASGSEQFF.

The V gene is TRBV5-4, the J gene TRBJ2-3, with D perhaps matching TRBD2 (6 bases). The CDR3 extends over 15 amino acids. The V end lost 6 bases, the J end lost 4 bases, and 18 bases lay between the germline ends. The germline V gene has CDR1 SGHNT and CDR2 YYREEE (reference sequence). CDR3 DNA: TGTGCCAGCACCCCCCGGGGGTACACAGCAGATACGCAGTATTTT. Translated: CASTPRGYTADTQYF.

V gene TRBV29-1 combines with J gene TRBJ1-2; TRBD1 matches at 7 bases. The CDR3 has 11 residues. V gave up 6 bases and J gave up 6 bases; unmatched junction bases: 4. The germline V gene has CDR1 SQVTM and CDR2 ANQGSEA. The CDR3 nucleotides are TGCAGCGTGGACAGGACGGATGGCTACACCTTC. Its translation: CSVDRTDGYTF. Full variable domain (rest looked up from reference TRBV29-1 and TRBJ1-2): SAVISQKPSRDICQRGTSLTIQCQVDSQVTMMFWYRQQPGQSLTLIATANQGSEATYESGFVIDKFPISRPNLTFSTLTVSNMSPEDSSIYLCSVDRTDGYTFGSGTRLTVV.

This rearrangement joins TRBV6-5 to TRBJ2-3, with unresolved D. V dropped 10 bases and J dropped 0 bases, with 17 bases sitting between them. Per the germline V gene, CDR1 is MNHEY and CDR2 is SVGAGI. There are 15 residues in the CDR3. DNA for the CDR3: TGTGCCACACGAAGATACAGAACTAGCACAGATACGCAGTATTTT. It codes for CATRRYRTSTDTQYF.

The chain uses TRBV7-9 and TRBJ2-6; 8 bases are shared with TRBD1. The germline V gene has CDR1 SEHNR and CDR2 FQNEAQ (reference sequence). With V trimmed by 3 bases and J by 0 bases, 1 base remained unmatched. The CDR3 totals 16 residues. The CDR3 protein is CASSFTGGSGANVLTF. The DNA for the CDR3 is TGTGCCAGCAGCTTCACAGGGGGCTCTGGGGCCAACGTCCTGACTTTC.

The genes are TRBV30 and TRBJ1-2, with D possibly matching TRBD1 (5 bases). The CDR3 extends over 14 amino acids. Per the germline V gene, CDR1 is GTSNPN and CDR2 is SVGIG (reference sequence). V lost 2 bases, J lost 5 bases, and 15 bases lay in between. This CDR3 is CAWSFPGPIYGYTF. CDR3 DNA: TGTGCCTGGAGTTTCCCGGGACCCATTTATGGCTACACCTTC.

The chain recombines TRBV7-3 with TRBJ2-3; D uncertain. There are 13 residues in the CDR3. The V gene lost 5 bases and the J gene lost 6 bases, with 12 bases spanning the gap. Germline lookup yields CDR1 SGHTA and CDR2 FQGTGA. Here the CDR3 reads CASSSLGSDTQYF. In nucleotides, the CDR3 is TGTGCCAGCAGCAGCTTAGGATCGGATACGCAGTATTTT.

The rearrangement links TRBV30 to TRBJ1-2; D is possibly TRBD1 (5 bases). Trimming removed 4 bases at V and 2 bases at J, with 17 bases between. CDR3 length: 15 residues. Per germline, CDR1 GTSNPN and CDR2 SVGIG (reference sequence). CDR3: CAWTPPRAWNYGYTF. The CDR3 DNA follows: TGTGCCTGGACCCCCCCCAGGGCGTGGAACTATGGCTACACCTTC. Looking up the rest from reference TRBV30 and TRBJ1-2 gives the full variable domain: SQTIHQWPATLVQPVGSPLSLECTVEGTSNPNLYWYRQAAGRGLQLLFYSVGIGQISSEVPQNLSASRPQDRQFILSSKKLLLSDSGFYLCAWTPPRAWNYGYTFGSGTRLTVV.

The chain recombines TRBV5-1 with TRBJ2-3; 9 positions match TRBD2. V lost 4 bases to trimming and J lost 1 base; unmatched junction nucleotides: 7. The CDR3 has 16 amino acids. Germline-derived CDR1 and CDR2 are SGHRS and YFSETQ. CDR3 in DNA: TGCGCCAGCAGCCCGAGCGGGGGGCCCGGCACAGATACGCAGTATTTT. Residues: CASSPSGGPGTDTQYF. Full variable domain (outside the CDR3, taken from reference TRBV5-1 and TRBJ2-3): KAGVTQTPRYLIKTRGQQVTLSCSPISGHRSVSWYQQTPGQGLQFLFEYFSETQRNKGNFPGRFSGRQFSNSRSEMNVSTLELGDSALYLCASSPSGGPGTDTQYFGPGTRLTVL.

This chain connects TRBV24-1 to TRBJ2-3; no definite D call. Germline V gene sequence: CDR1 KGHDR, CDR2 SFDVKD. Deletions cut 5 bases from V and 0 bases from J, with 5 bases between. This CDR3 has 13 residues. The CDR3 region has the DNA TGTGCCACCAGTGTTGACAGCACAGATACGCAGTATTTT. This sequence encodes CATSVDSTDTQYF.

The genes are TRBV19 and TRBJ2-3; D possibly corresponds to TRBD2 (5 bases). The CDR3 totals 14 residues. Germline V gene data show CDR1 as LNHDA and CDR2 as SQIVND (reference sequence). Trimming took off 6 bases at V and 6 bases at J, with 16 bases between the two ends. CDR3 protein: CASRPEAPWDTQYF. The DNA for the CDR3 is TGTGCCAGTAGGCCGGAGGCCCCGTGGGATACGCAGTATTTT.

This chain connects TRBV14 to TRBJ1-3; weak D call: TRBD1 (6 bases). CDR3 length: 18 amino acids. Germline V gene sequence: CDR1 SGHDN, CDR2 FVKESK. Trimming left V 10 bases short and J 0 bases short, with 25 bases between. CDR3 protein: CATPPEPGGRPSGNTIYF. The CDR3 DNA sequence: TGTGCCACCCCCCCTGAGCCGGGGGGGCGACCCTCTGGAAACACCATATATTTT.

This chain joins TRBV14 and TRBJ2-5; 7 nucleotides align to TRBD1. V shed 8 bases and J 2 bases; nucleotides not matched to a gene: 11. The germline gives CDR1 SGHDN, CDR2 FVKESK. The CDR3 loop spans 15 amino acids. CDR3 in DNA: TGTGCCAGCTGTCCCGGGACAGCCGGACAAGAGACCCAGTACTTC. This encodes CASCPGTAGQETQYF.